The T cell receptor (beta chain) under discussion was sequenced for a study of T-cell memory formation after mild COVID-19 (dated by TCRdb to about 2021). Background for the entire study: Most TCR sequence clusters were specific to one of the two donors. In a couple of donors, T-cell clones that expanded and contracted after mild COVID-19 were tracked by sequencing TCRalpha and TCRbeta repertoires over time. The cohort was made up of two young adult volunteers, one female and one male, who were previously healthy.

Sequencing relied on an Illumina NovaSeq 6000. Using 5'RACE with constant-segment primers, TCRalpha and TCRbeta cDNA libraries were constructed, with sample barcodes and unique molecular identifiers added in the process. Trizol reagent was used to extract RNA from every sample. The libraries were amplified in two PCR steps, and the second step added a second sample barcode and Illumina TruSeq adapters. Sequencing of libraries was performed on an Illumina NovaSeq with 2 x 150 bp paired-end reads. The authors processed their data as follows. Demultiplexing of reads and collapsing into UMI-guided consensus sequences were performed with migec v1.2.7. With mixcr v2.1.11, UMI consensuses were aligned to TRA and TRB V and J templates and assembled into clonotypes. A clonotype was counted as expanded or contracted only if both edgeR and NoisET called the change significant, with noise models trained on biological replicates. For edgeR calls, the thresholds were a false discovery rate-adjusted p below 0.01 and a log2 fold-change of 1. As an exploratory analysis of dynamics, max-normalized trajectories of the 1000 most abundant clonotypes were examined by PCA with hierarchical clustering. Separately sequenced CD4+ and CD8+ repertoires were used to assign the CD4 or CD8 phenotype of responding clones. TCRdb applied fastp at Q25 and MiXCR to the public reads, then kept only in-frame beta chains. Merged by CDR3 protein, the rows form single entries marked with the most common genes and DNA. The V and J calls and clone size are TCRdb's, not the authors'. The sample includes about 470,000 distinct CDR3 sequences, with roughly 23% observed a single time. Of the sample, around an eighth falls within the top ten clones.

Trimming takes 2 bases from V and 7 bases from J, and the germline ends sit 12 bases apart. Taken from the germline V gene (reference sequence), the CDR1 and CDR2 loops are SGHNT and YYREEE. Spanning cysteine to phenylalanine, the CDR3 consists of 13 amino acids. The retained sequence is limited to the CDR3, 39 bases, with the frame set at the first base. Ficoll-Paque density gradient centrifugation was used to isolate PBMCs. Worth noting for this clonotype: Its antigen is currently not known. No per-base quality is available; no much larger clone lies one base away.

Study-wide conclusions, independent of this receptor: Only a couple of mild cases were covered by the study, and larger cohorts that include severe cases with pre-infection samples were considered necessary. Contracting CD4+ clones turned up mainly in the CM and EM memory subsets, whereas EMRA was where CD8+ clones were enriched. The second-wave clones that peaked on day 37 were not confirmed to be SARS-CoV-2 specific. Some responding clones were detected in pre-infection memory, suggesting pre-existing cross-reactive memory T cells joined the SARS-CoV-2 response. Clones contracting from day 15 to 85 had balanced CD4/CD8 phenotypes, while a second wave expanding from day 15 to 37 was biased towards CD4+.

This clonotype was sampled from an adult woman who had mild COVID-19 (a few samples of this study predate the infection). The sample titles of this study are shuffled in the database, so cell type and time point are left out; the donor was told from shared clones. Sequenced material: PBMCs or a T cell subset sorted from them (not recorded which). The sequence is built from TRBV5-4 and TRBJ1-1; perhaps TRBD1 is the D gene, with 5 bases matching. CDR3 loop: CASSLGGTDEAFF. The nucleotide sequence reads TGTGCCAGCAGCTTAGGAGGGACCGATGAAGCTTTCTTT. The variable domain in full, with residues beyond the CDR3 obtained from the reference TRBV5-4 and TRBJ1-1 genes, is ETGVTQSPTHLIKTRGQQVTLRCSSQSGHNTVSWYQQALGQGPQFIFQYYREEENGRGNFPPRFSGLQFPNYSSELNVNALELDDSALYLCASSLGGTDEAFFGQGTRLTVV.